This passage covers 15 T cell receptor beta chains from one sample sequenced in a study. TCRdb re-analysed the 5' RACE reads in MiXCR, keeping a single row per CDR3 protein. The sample shows under 65,000 distinct CDR3 sequences, around 26% of them seen only once. The sample comprised tumor-infiltrating memory CD4+ T cells sorted from the breast tumor. Subset reported: memory CD4+ T cells, CD4+CD45RO+CD25-. The receptors stem from a female donor with breast cancer.

The rearrangement joins TRBV9 to TRBJ2-3, with D uncertain. V lost 0 bases to trimming and J lost 5 bases, with 10 bases between them. The CDR3 consists of 14 residues. Germline V CDR1 and CDR2: SGDLS, YYNGEE. Here the CDR3 DNA reads TGTGCCAGCAGCGTAGTTCAAGCGAAAGATACGCAGTATTTT. Translated: CASSVVQAKDTQYF.

The V gene is TRBV27, the J gene TRBJ2-7, with 8 nucleotides matching TRBD1. The CDR3 loop spans 13 amino acids. The V gene's germline CDR1 is MNHEY and CDR2 SMNVEV (reference sequence). Trimming removed 4 bases from V and 6 bases from J; junction bases left unmatched: 5. CDR3 amino acids: CASSSWTGLEQYF. CDR3 DNA: TGTGCCAGCAGTTCATGGACAGGGCTCGAGCAGTACTTC.

This clonotype was seen a few times. V is TRBV7-8 and J is TRBJ2-7; 10 bases agree with TRBD2. Germline V gene data show CDR1 as SGHVS and CDR2 as FQNEAQ. Losses at the gene ends were 3 bases for V and 3 bases for J; bases not matched to a gene: 5. This CDR3 has 15 amino acids. This CDR3 reads CASSFKTSGLYEQYF. In nucleotides, the CDR3 is TGTGCCAGCAGCTTCAAGACTAGCGGGCTCTACGAGCAGTACTTC.

The gene calls are TRBV11-3 and TRBJ2-2; D unresolved. Per germline, CDR1 SGHNT and CDR2 YENEEA. CDR3 length equals 14 residues. Trimming cost V 8 bases and J 4 bases, with 14 bases left between them. The DNA of the CDR3 is TGTGCCAGCTCCAAGACCGCGAGCACCGGGGAGCTGTTTTTT. Translated: CASSKTASTGELFF. Together with reference TRBV11-3 and TRBJ2-2, the CDR3 gives the full variable domain: EAGVVQSPRYKIIEKKQPVAFWCNPISGHNTLYWYLQNLGQGPELLIRYENEEAVDDSQLPKDRFSAERLKGVDSTLKIQPAELGDSAVYLCASSKTASTGELFFGEGSRLTVL.

The gene calls are TRBV7-2 and TRBJ1-2; 11 bases are shared with TRBD1. Germline assignment: CDR1 SGHTA and CDR2 FQGNSA. The CDR3 loop spans 16 amino acids. The V gene end was trimmed by 1 base and the J gene end by 1 base; junction bases not matched to a gene: 2. CDR3 sequence: CASSLGGTGGNYGYTF. The CDR3 region has the DNA TGTGCCAGCAGCTTAGGCGGGACAGGGGGTAACTATGGCTACACCTTC. Complete variable domain (other parts from reference TRBV7-2 and TRBJ1-2): GAGVSQSPSNKVTEKGKDVELRCDPISGHTALYWYRQSLGQGLEFLIYFQGNSAPDKSGLPSDRFSAERTGGSVSTLTIQRTQQEDSAVYLCASSLGGTGGNYGYTFGSGTRLTVV.

This chain links TRBV7-2 with TRBJ2-1; D call uncertain. CDR1 is SGHTA, CDR2 FQGNSA, per germline. V was trimmed by 2 bases and J by 6 bases, leaving 14 bases between them. CDR3 length: 15 residues. The CDR3, as DNA: TGTGCCAGCAGCTTATCCGCGCAAAACCTCAATGAGCAGTTCTTC. It encodes CASSLSAQNLNEQFF.

This clonotype was counted a few times. CDR3 sequence: CASSSSGRPNEQFF. The CDR3 coding sequence is TGTGCCAGCAGCTCTAGCGGGAGGCCCAATGAGCAGTTCTTC. The rearrangement joins TRBV12-3 or TRBV12-4 to TRBJ2-1; 11 bases agree with TRBD2. This CDR3 is built from 14 residues. Germline trimming cut 6 bases from V and 6 bases from J; bases unmatched to any gene: 4.

The chain is built from TRBV5-5 and TRBJ2-7; a possible D gene is TRBD1 (5 bases). This CDR3 is built from 14 residues. The germline gives CDR1 SGHKS, CDR2 YYEKEE (reference sequence). Trimming stripped 1 base from V and 5 bases from J, with 13 bases between. CDR3 DNA sequence: TGTGCCAGCAGCTTGACGGAACAGGCCGACGAGCAGTACTTC. Translation gives CASSLTEQADEQYF.

The chain couples TRBV20-1 to TRBJ2-3; TRBD2 agrees at 11 bases. V lost 6 bases and J lost 0; bases outside the gene matches: 5. CDR3 length: 15 residues. Germline V gene lookup returns CDR1 DFQATT and CDR2 SNEGSKA (reference sequence). This CDR3 is CSADSGRESTDTQYF. The DNA of the CDR3 is TGCAGTGCAGATAGCGGGAGGGAGAGCACAGATACGCAGTATTTT.

This clonotype was observed a few times. The chain joins TRBV5-5 to TRBJ1-2; 7 bases are a match to TRBD1. Germline V gives CDR1 SGHKS, CDR2 YYEKEE (reference sequence). Germline trimming cut 4 bases from V and 2 bases from J; bases unmatched to any gene: 8. The CDR3 loop spans 15 amino acids. The CDR3 here is CASSRQGQTNYGYTF. The CDR3, as DNA: TGTGCCAGCAGCCGACAGGGACAAACCAACTATGGCTACACCTTC.

The chain carries TRBV5-1 and TRBJ1-1; no firm D call. V gave up 1 base and J gave up 3 bases, with 7 bases separating them. This CDR3 region has 13 residues. CDR1 and CDR2 from the germline V gene are SGHRS and YFSETQ. The CDR3 DNA reads TGCGCCAGCAGCTTGAAAAAAGACACTGAAGCTTTCTTT. Encoded protein: CASSLKKDTEAFF.

J is TRBJ1-1 and V is TRBV6-5, with 7 bases aligning to TRBD1. V shed 6 bases and J 4 bases; nucleotides not matched to a gene: 5. CDR1 and CDR2 (germline): MNHEY, SVGAGI. This CDR3 contains 13 residues. DNA of the CDR3: TGTGCCAGCAGCCAAACAGGGGTCACTGAAGCTTTCTTT. Translated, it gives CASSQTGVTEAFF.

The CDR3 is CASRPGLAGLGDTQYF. DNA for the CDR3: TGTGCCAGCAGGCCGGGACTAGCGGGGCTAGGTGATACGCAGTATTTT. This rearrangement joins TRBV6-5 to TRBJ2-3; TRBD2 matches 13 bases. The CDR3 contains 16 residues. The trim removed 6 bases at V and 6 bases at J, leaving 9 bases unmatched. Per the germline V gene, CDR1 is MNHEY and CDR2 is SVGAGI.

The chain uses TRBV20-1 and TRBJ1-6, with 7 nucleotides matching TRBD1. The germline V gene encodes CDR1 DFQATT and CDR2 SNEGSKA (reference sequence). Unmatched junction bases numbered 15, after V lost 3 bases and J lost 7 bases. The CDR3 contains 17 residues. In nucleotides, the CDR3 is TGCAGTGCTAGCGGGGATACGCAGGGGGGATTCAATTCACCCCTCCACTTT. This encodes CSASGDTQGGFNSPLHF.

In its sample, this clonotype was seen a few times. The genes are TRBV6-5 and TRBJ2-7, with D perhaps TRBD1 (6 bases). V lost 10 bases and J 4 bases, leaving 11 bases between the germline ends. The CDR3 extends over 11 amino acids. Germline V gene sequence: CDR1 MNHEY, CDR2 SVGAGI. Here the CDR3 DNA reads TGTGCCACTCTCCAGGGGTACGAGCAGTACTTC. It is translated as CATLQGYEQYF.